A selection of T cell receptor beta chains follows, all from one sample in a study of vaccination effects on CD4 cells after COVID-19. The table came from immunoSEQ multiplex PCR; TCRdb's copy has only in-frame clones and leaves some out. The repertoire consists of just under 45,000 clones, with about 80% occurring once and the leading ten covering more than 10%. Their specific antigens are unknown. Source: CD4+ T cells from PBMCs cultured with SARS-CoV-2 spike peptides, taken before COVID-19 vaccination. These receptors all come from a human donor who received a COVID-19 vaccine. The CDR3 runs from the conserved cysteine through the conserved F or W. Fields, in order: clone size, J gene, V gene, CDR3 length, D gene, CDR3 protein, CDR3 DNA. The D gene is left open where the match is weak. The size entry is marked missing in some rows and otherwise reads once, few, many or a size class.

- TRBJ1-6 TRBV2 16 TRBD1 CASSARTGGAQSPLHF TGTGCCAGCAGTGCCCGGACAGGGGGCGCCCAATCACCCCTCCACTTT
- TRBJ2-3 TRBV7-2 16 TRBD2 CASSFGRGGGADTQYF TGTGCCAGCAGCTTTGGGCGGGGGGGCGGCGCAGATACGCAGTATTTT
- TRBJ1-6 TRBV7-8 15 - CASSSRAFYNSPLHF TGTGCCAGCAGCTCCCGGGCCTTCTATAATTCACCCCTCCACTTT
- TRBJ1-4 TRBV6-5 14 TRBD1 CASSIQGGNEKLFF TGTGCCAGCAGTATACAGGGGGGGAATGAAAAACTGTTTTTT
once TRBJ2-5 TRBV3-1/TRBV3-2 13 - CASSQATPQTQYF TGTGCCAGCAGCCAAGCTACTCCACAGACCCAGTACTTC
- TRBJ2-3 TRBV19 18 TRBD2 CASSRSSGGLRSTDTQYF TGTGCCAGTAGTAGGTCTAGCGGGGGCCTTCGTAGCACAGATACGCAGTATTTT
- TRBJ1-2 TRBV5-1 15 TRBD1 CASSPRRTGQDGYTF TGCGCCAGCAGCCCCCGACGGACAGGGCAGGATGGCTACACCTTC
- TRBJ2-4 TRBV28 13 - CASSDIAKNIQYF TGTGCCAGCAGCGACATAGCCAAAAACATTCAGTACTTC
once TRBJ2-5 TRBV24-1 15 TRBD2 CATSDPRAGGETQYF TGTGCCACCAGTGACCCGCGAGCGGGGGGGGAGACCCAGTACTTC
- TRBJ2-5 TRBV10-1 15 TRBD1 CASSETGTGQETQYF TGCGCCAGCAGTGAGACCGGGACAGGGCAAGAGACCCAGTACTTC
- TRBJ1-2 TRBV19 13 - CASSMDRIYGYTF TGTGCCAGTAGTATGGACAGAATCTATGGCTACACCTTC
- TRBJ2-1 TRBV4-1 16 - CASSRVELASYNEQFF TGCGCCAGCAGCCGGGTTGAACTAGCCTCCTACAATGAGCAGTTCTTC
- TRBJ1-2 TRBV6-2/TRBV6-3 15 - CASSYSIMRVDGYTF TGTGCCAGCAGTTACTCGATCATGAGGGTCGATGGCTACACCTTC
- TRBJ1-6 TRBV19 14 - CASSPGEWNSPLHF TGTGCCAGTAGTCCAGGGGAATGGAATTCACCCCTCCACTTT
once TRBJ1-1 TRBV18 16 - CASSPAQSYPNTEAFF TGTGCCAGCTCACCTGCCCAGTCCTACCCGAACACTGAAGCTTTCTTT
- TRBJ2-3 TRBV4-1 16 TRBD2 CASSQPIAGSTDTQYF TGCGCCAGCAGCCAACCCATAGCGGGGAGCACAGATACGCAGTATTTT
- TRBJ2-1 TRBV5-5 15 TRBD2 CASSRWGGSYNEQFF TGTGCCAGCAGCCGGTGGGGGGGCTCCTACAATGAGCAGTTCTTC
- TRBJ2-2 TRBV20-1 14 - CSASTGFEGGELFF TGCAGTGCTAGTACCGGGTTTGAAGGCGGGGAGCTGTTTTTT
- TRBJ1-2 TRBV6-5 15 - CASSPRRESNYGYTF TGTGCCAGCAGCCCGAGGCGGGAATCGAACTATGGCTACACCTTC
- TRBJ1-1 TRBV18 13 - CASSPGQNTEAFF TGTGCCAGCTCACCAGGACAGAACACTGAAGCTTTCTTT
- TRBJ2-3 TRBV5-8 14 TRBD1 CASPGTGPTDTQYF TGTGCCAGCCCCGGGACAGGGCCCACAGATACGCAGTATTTT
- TRBJ1-2 TRBV27 13 - CASRPDRNYGYTF TGTGCCAGCAGGCCGGACCGCAACTATGGCTACACCTTC
- TRBJ1-2 TRBV28 13 TRBD1 CASSRTGNFGYTF TGTGCCAGCAGCCGGACAGGGAACTTTGGCTACACCTTC
- TRBJ1-3 TRBV9 14 TRBD1 CASSVRTGGNTIYF TGTGCCAGCAGCGTCAGGACAGGGGGAAACACCATATATTTT
- TRBJ1-4 TRBV28 15 - CASSSTGTDNEKLFF TGTGCCAGCAGTTCGACCGGGACGGACAATGAAAAACTGTTTTTT
- TRBJ1-2 TRBV6-5 14 - CASTERVFFKGYTF TGTGCCAGCACCGAAAGAGTTTTCTTTAAAGGCTACACCTTC
- TRBJ1-1 TRBV18 14 - CASSPRQLNTEAFF TGTGCCAGCTCACCACGACAGTTAAACACTGAAGCTTTCTTT
- TRBJ2-3 TRBV4-3 16 - CASSQVETRGADTQYF TGCGCCAGCAGCCAAGTCGAGACTAGGGGAGCGGATACGCAGTATTTT
few TRBJ1-5 TRBV10-1 12 - CASSDMGQPQHF TGCGCCAGCAGTGATATGGGGCAGCCCCAGCATTTT
- TRBJ2-5 TRBV2 13 - CASSPGARETQYF TGTGCCAGCAGTCCAGGGGCCCGGGAGACCCAGTACTTC
- TRBJ2-5 TRBV5-1 13 - CASSLQGEETQYF TGCGCCAGCAGCTTACAGGGCGAAGAGACCCAGTACTTC
few TRBJ2-5 TRBV25-1 16 - CASSEFPGLVQETQYF TGTGCCAGCAGTGAATTCCCGGGGCTGGTACAAGAGACCCAGTACTTC
- TRBJ2-1 TRBV24-1 14 - CATSDAGGHNEQFF TGTGCCACCAGTGACGCAGGCGGTCACAATGAGCAGTTCTTC
- TRBJ2-1 TRBV24-1 14 TRBD1 CATSDQGVLNEQFF TGTGCCACCAGTGACCAGGGGGTCTTGAATGAGCAGTTCTTC
- TRBJ2-5 TRBV7-8 17 - CASSFYGKNPDQETQYF TGTGCCAGCAGCTTTTACGGCAAGAATCCCGACCAAGAGACCCAGTACTTC
- TRBJ1-2 TRBV5-8 12 - CASNPRRDGYTF TGTGCCAGCAACCCCCGGCGGGATGGCTACACCTTC
- TRBJ2-5 TRBV7-2 13 - CASSFGVQETQYF TGTGCCAGCAGCTTTGGGGTCCAAGAGACCCAGTACTTC
- TRBJ2-1 TRBV23-1 14 - CASSHPDRINEQFF TGCGCCAGCAGTCACCCTGACAGGATTAATGAGCAGTTCTTC
- TRBJ1-5 TRBV19 13 - CASSTQGNQPQHF TGTGCCAGTAGTACACAGGGCAATCAGCCCCAGCATTTT
- TRBJ1-1 TRBV11-1 14 TRBD1 CASSFSFRGTEAFF TGTGCCAGCAGCTTCTCCTTCAGGGGGACTGAAGCTTTCTTT
- TRBJ1-2 TRBV7-2 15 TRBD1 CASSSIPGQGNGYTF TGTGCCAGCAGCTCAATACCTGGACAGGGTAATGGCTACACCTTC
- TRBJ1-4 TRBV6-5 14 TRBD1 CASSRGTGKEKLFF TGTGCCAGCAGTAGGGGGACAGGGAAGGAAAAACTGTTTTTT
- TRBJ1-4 TRBV30 14 - CAWSVIYRNEKLFF TGTGCCTGGAGTGTAATTTACAGAAATGAAAAACTGTTTTTT
- TRBJ2-5 TRBV5-1 14 TRBD2 CASSSAGGGETQYF TGCGCCAGCAGCTCCGCGGGGGGAGGGGAGACCCAGTACTTC
- TRBJ1-1 TRBV11-1 14 - CASSVLAGDTEAFF TGTGCCAGCAGCGTCCTGGCGGGGGACACTGAAGCTTTCTTT
once TRBJ1-3 TRBV18 16 TRBD1 CASSPGTGGPGNTIYF TGTGCCAGCTCACCGGGGACAGGGGGGCCTGGAAACACCATATATTTT
- TRBJ1-1 TRBV19 12 TRBD1 CASGRGNREAFF TGTGCCAGTGGCAGGGGGAATCGGGAAGCTTTCTTT
medium-sized TRBJ1-5 TRBV6-1 18 - CASSAIYNSGPGNQPQHF TGTGCCAGCAGTGCCATCTATAACTCGGGACCGGGCAATCAGCCCCAGCATTTT
- TRBJ1-5 TRBV19 14 TRBD1 CASGRQGGNQPQHF TGTGCCAGTGGCCGACAGGGTGGCAATCAGCCCCAGCATTTT
- TRBJ1-1 TRBV5-1 14 - CASSLGTDNTEAFF TGCGCCAGCAGCTTGGGGACAGACAACACTGAAGCTTTCTTT
- TRBJ2-3 TRBV6-6 11 - CASRITDTQYF TGTGCCAGCAGGATCACAGATACGCAGTATTTT
- TRBJ1-5 TRBV7-2 14 - CASSLWGINQPQHF TGTGCCAGCAGCTTATGGGGTATAAATCAGCCCCAGCATTTT
- TRBJ1-4 TRBV29-1 13 - CSGQRATNEKLFF TGCAGCGGACAGAGGGCAACTAATGAAAAACTGTTTTTT
- TRBJ2-3 TRBV5-4 18 TRBD2 CASSFLRTGGGSADTQYF TGTGCCAGCAGCTTTCTGCGGACTGGCGGGGGGTCGGCAGATACGCAGTATTTT